The 8 T cell receptor beta chains presented below share a single source sample, sequenced in a study of T-cell reconstitution after alpha-beta-depleted transplantation in children. Preparation of the TCRbeta library was carried out with unique molecular identifiers. In TCRdb, the PCR reads were re-called with MiXCR into one record per CDR3 protein. The repertoire holds about 870,000 distinct CDR3 sequences, around 17% seen once, with around 4.5% in the top ten. This specimen consisted of PBMCs, mostly from graft donor cells, obtained 360 days after TCRalphabeta/CD19-depleted stem cell transplant. These receptors were taken from a male patient under 18 who had a stem cell transplant for acute lymphoblastic leukemia, so the T cells may come from the graft donor.

This clonotype was counted a few times. The V gene is TRBV6-1, the J gene TRBJ2-3, with D perhaps matching TRBD2 (5 bases). Trimming left V 5 bases short and J 4 bases short, with 16 bases between. The germline V gene encodes CDR1 MNHNS and CDR2 SASEGT. This CDR3 contains 15 residues. Here the CDR3 reads CASSILVGVADTQYF. The CDR3 DNA reads as TGTGCCAGCAGTATCCTAGTGGGAGTGGCAGATACGCAGTATTTT.

The J gene is TRBJ2-5, the V gene TRBV29-1; no clear D gene. Trimming took off 0 bases at V and 2 bases at J, with 7 bases between the two ends. The germline V gene encodes CDR1 SQVTM and CDR2 ANQGSEA. This CDR3 is built from 13 residues. CDR3 protein: CSVEDLGQETQYF. CDR3 coding DNA: TGCAGCGTTGAAGATCTCGGGCAAGAGACCCAGTACTTC.

This chain connects TRBV4-2 to TRBJ2-1, with no clear D. From germline, CDR1 is LGHNA and CDR2 YNFKEQ. This CDR3 comprises 16 residues. V lost 1 base to trimming and J lost 9 bases, with 19 bases between them. The CDR3 DNA is TGTGCCAGCAGCCAAGGGTCCCTCCGGACCAGTGGTGAGCAGTTCTTC. This codes for CASSQGSLRTSGEQFF.

The rearrangement links TRBV5-1 to TRBJ1-2; perhaps TRBD1 as D (5 bases). Germline V gives CDR1 SGHRS, CDR2 YFSETQ. The ends were cut back, 1 base at V and 2 bases at J, with 9 bases in the middle. The CDR3 has 14 amino acids. The CDR3 loop is CASSLYGGNYGYTF. In DNA, the CDR3 is TGCGCCAGCAGCTTGTACGGGGGAAACTATGGCTACACCTTC.

This clonotype came up many times. CDR3 loop: CASSWTSGTYEQYF. The CDR3 DNA reads as TGCGCCAGCAGCTGGACTAGCGGGACCTACGAGCAGTACTTC. The chain combines TRBV5-1 with TRBJ2-7; 12 bases line up with TRBD2. The CDR3 totals 14 residues. Germline assignment: CDR1 SGHRS and CDR2 YFSETQ. J lost 2 bases, V lost 3 bases, and 0 bases had no gene match.

V is TRBV29-1 and J is TRBJ2-5, with D tentatively TRBD1 (5 bases). Looked up from germline, CDR1 is SQVTM and CDR2 is ANQGSEA. V was shortened by 3 bases and J by 2 bases, with 13 bases between the two germline ends. The CDR3 runs to 14 residues. The CDR3 spells CSVEDARVQETQYF. CDR3 coding DNA: TGCAGCGTTGAGGATGCCAGGGTTCAAGAGACCCAGTACTTC.

As concerns this clonotype: The conserved final phenylalanine or tryptophan is absent from the CDR3, which likely points to a read error. This chain links TRBV4-1 with TRBJ1-1; TRBD1 matches at 8 bases. The junction had 8 bases not matched to a gene; V was cut back by 5 bases and J by 0 bases. Looked up from germline, CDR1 is MGHRA and CDR2 is YSYEKL. This CDR3 region has 16 residues. CDR3 bases: TGCGCCAGCAGCTACTTACCGGGACAGGTGAACACTGAAGCTTTCTAT. Translation: CASSYLPGQVNTEAFY.

This clonotype was picked up a small number of times. This rearrangement joins TRBV14 to TRBJ2-4, with D maybe TRBD2 (5 bases). Trimming left V 0 bases short and J 6 bases short, with 15 bases between. This CDR3 is built from 16 residues. The germline V gene has CDR1 SGHDN and CDR2 FVKESK. CDR3 sequence: CASSQEDFYLGNIQYF. In nucleotides, the CDR3 is TGTGCCAGCAGCCAAGAGGACTTCTACCTTGGAAACATTCAGTACTTC.